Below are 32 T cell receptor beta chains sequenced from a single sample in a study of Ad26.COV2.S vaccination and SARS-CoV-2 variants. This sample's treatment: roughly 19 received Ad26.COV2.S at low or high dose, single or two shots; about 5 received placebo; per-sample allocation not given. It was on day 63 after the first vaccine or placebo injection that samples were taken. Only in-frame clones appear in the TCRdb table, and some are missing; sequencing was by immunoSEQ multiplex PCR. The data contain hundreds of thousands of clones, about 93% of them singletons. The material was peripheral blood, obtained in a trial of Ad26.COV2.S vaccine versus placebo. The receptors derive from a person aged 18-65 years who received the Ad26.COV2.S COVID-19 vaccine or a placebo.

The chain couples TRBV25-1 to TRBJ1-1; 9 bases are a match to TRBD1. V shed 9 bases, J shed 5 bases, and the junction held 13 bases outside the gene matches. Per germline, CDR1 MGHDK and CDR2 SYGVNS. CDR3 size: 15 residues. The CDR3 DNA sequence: TGTGCCAGTCTACCCCAAACAGGGGGCGGAACTGAAGCTTTCTTT. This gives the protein CASLPQTGGGTEAFF.

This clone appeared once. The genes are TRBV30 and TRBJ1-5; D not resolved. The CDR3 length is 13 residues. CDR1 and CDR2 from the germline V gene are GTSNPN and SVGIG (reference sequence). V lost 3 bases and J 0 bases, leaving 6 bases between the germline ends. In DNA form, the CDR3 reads TGTGCCTGGAGGAGGAATAGCAATCAGCCCCAGCATTTT. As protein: CAWRRNSNQPQHF.

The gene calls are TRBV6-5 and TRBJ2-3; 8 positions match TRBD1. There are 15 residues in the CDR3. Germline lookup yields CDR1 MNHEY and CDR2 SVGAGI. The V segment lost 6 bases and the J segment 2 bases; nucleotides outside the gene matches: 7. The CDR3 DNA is TGTGCCAGCAGACCCGGACAGGGCTTCACAGATACGCAGTATTTT. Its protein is CASRPGQGFTDTQYF.

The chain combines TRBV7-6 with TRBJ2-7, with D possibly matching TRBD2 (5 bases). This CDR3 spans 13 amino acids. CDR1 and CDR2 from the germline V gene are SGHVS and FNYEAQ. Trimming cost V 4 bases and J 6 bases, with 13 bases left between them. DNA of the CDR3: TGTGCCAGCAGCTGTCCGGACTGCCTCGAGCAGTACTTC. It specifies CASSCPDCLEQYF. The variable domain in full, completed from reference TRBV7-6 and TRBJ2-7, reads GAGVSQSPRYKVTKRGQDVALRCDPISGHVSLYWYRQALGQGPEFLTYFNYEAQQDKSGLPNDRFSAERPEGSISTLTIQRTEQRDSAMYRCASSCPDCLEQYFGPGTRLTVT.

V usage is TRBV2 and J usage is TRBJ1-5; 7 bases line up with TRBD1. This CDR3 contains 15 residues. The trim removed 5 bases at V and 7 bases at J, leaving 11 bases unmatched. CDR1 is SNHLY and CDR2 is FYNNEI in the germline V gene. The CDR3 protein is CASSLEGQEGQPQHF. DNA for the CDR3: TGTGCCAGCAGTCTTGAAGGACAGGAGGGGCAGCCCCAGCATTTT.

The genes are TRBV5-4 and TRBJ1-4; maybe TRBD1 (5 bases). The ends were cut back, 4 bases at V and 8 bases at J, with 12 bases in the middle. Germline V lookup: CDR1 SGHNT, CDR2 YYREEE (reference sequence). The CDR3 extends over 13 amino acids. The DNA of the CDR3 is TGTGCCAGCAGCCCCCTGGGGACGGAAAAACTGTTTTTT. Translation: CASSPLGTEKLFF.

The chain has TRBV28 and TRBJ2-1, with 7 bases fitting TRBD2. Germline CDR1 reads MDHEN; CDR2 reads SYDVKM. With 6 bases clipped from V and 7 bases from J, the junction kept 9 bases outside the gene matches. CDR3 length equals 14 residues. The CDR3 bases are TGTGCCAGCAGCTTAGCCGGGAGGTCGAATGAGCAGTTCTTC. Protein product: CASSLAGRSNEQFF.

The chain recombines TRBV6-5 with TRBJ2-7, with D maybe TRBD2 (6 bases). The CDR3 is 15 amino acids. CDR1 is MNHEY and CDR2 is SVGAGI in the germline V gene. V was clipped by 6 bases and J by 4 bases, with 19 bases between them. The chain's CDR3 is CASRPIRDSEYEQYF. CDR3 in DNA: TGTGCCAGCAGACCTATCCGGGACTCCGAATACGAGCAGTACTTC.

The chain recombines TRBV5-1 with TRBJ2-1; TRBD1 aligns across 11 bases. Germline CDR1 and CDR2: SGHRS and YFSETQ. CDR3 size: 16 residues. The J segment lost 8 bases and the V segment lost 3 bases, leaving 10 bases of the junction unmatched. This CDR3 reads CASSSGQGEISHEQFF. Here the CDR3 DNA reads TGCGCCAGCAGCTCGGGACAGGGGGAAATAAGCCATGAGCAGTTCTTC.

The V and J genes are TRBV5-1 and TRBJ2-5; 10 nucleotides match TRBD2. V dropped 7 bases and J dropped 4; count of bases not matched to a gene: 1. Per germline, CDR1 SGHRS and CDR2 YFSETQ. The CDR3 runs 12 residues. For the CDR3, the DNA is TGCGCCAGCCAGCGGGAGGGAGAGACCCAGTACTTC. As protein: CASQREGETQYF.

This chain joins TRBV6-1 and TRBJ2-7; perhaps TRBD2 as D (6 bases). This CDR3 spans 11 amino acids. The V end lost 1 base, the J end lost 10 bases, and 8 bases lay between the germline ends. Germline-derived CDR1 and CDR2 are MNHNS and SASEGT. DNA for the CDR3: TGTGCCAGCAGTGAAGTCGGGAGTCAGTACTTC. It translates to CASSEVGSQYF.

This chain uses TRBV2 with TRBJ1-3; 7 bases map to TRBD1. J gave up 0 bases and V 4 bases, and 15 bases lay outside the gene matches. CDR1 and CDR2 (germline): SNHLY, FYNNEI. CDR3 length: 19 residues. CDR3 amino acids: CASSVPLRWDSSSGNTIYF. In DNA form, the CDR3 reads TGTGCCAGCAGTGTACCATTGAGATGGGACAGTAGCTCTGGAAACACCATATATTTT.

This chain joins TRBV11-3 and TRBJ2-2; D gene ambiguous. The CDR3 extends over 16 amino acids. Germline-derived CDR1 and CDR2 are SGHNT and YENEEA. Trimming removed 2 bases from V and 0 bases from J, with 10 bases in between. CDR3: CASSLKLGPNTGELFF. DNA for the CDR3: TGTGCCAGCAGCTTAAAACTCGGACCGAACACCGGGGAGCTGTTTTTT.

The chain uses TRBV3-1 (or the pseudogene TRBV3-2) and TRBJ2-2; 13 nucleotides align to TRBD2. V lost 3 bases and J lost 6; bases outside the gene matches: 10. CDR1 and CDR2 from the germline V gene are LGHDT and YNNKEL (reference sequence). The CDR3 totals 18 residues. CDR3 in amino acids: CASSHTSGRAYAPGELFF. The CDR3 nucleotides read TGTGCCAGCAGCCATACTAGCGGGAGGGCCTATGCTCCCGGGGAGCTGTTTTTT.

The CDR3 bases are TGTGCCATCAGTGGTCCCCGGGGCACTGAAGCTTTCTTT. The encoded protein is CAISGPRGTEAFF. V and J are TRBV10-3 and TRBJ1-1; D uncertain. The germline V gene has CDR1 ENHRY and CDR2 SYGVKD. Trimming stripped 4 bases from V and 4 bases from J, with 10 bases between. CDR3 size: 13 residues.

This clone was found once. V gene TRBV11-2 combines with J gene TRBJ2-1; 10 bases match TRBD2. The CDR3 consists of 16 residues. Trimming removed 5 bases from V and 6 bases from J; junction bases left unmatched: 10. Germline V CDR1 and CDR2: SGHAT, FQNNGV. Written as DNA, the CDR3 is TGTGCCAGCAGCCCAACTGGGGCTAGCGGGGGCAATGAGCAGTTCTTC. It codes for CASSPTGASGGNEQFF.

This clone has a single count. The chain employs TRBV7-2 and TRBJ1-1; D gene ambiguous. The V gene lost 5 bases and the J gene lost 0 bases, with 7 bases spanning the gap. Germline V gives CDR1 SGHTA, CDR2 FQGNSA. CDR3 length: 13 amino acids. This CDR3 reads CASSPSMNTEAFF. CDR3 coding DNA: TGTGCCAGCAGCCCTAGTATGAACACTGAAGCTTTCTTT.

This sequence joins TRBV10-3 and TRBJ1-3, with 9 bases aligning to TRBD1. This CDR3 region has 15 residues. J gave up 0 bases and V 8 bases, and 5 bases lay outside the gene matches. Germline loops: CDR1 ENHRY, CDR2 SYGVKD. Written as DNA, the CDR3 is TGTGCCATCGGGACAGGGACCTTCTCTGGAAACACCATATATTTT. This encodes CAIGTGTFSGNTIYF.

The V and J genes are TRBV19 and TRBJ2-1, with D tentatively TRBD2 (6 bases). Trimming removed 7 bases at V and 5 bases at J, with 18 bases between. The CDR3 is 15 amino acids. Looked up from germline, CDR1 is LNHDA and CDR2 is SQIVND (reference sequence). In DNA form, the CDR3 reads TGTGCCAGTATGGCAGGGCGGGACTGGGACAATGAGCAGTTCTTC. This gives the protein CASMAGRDWDNEQFF.

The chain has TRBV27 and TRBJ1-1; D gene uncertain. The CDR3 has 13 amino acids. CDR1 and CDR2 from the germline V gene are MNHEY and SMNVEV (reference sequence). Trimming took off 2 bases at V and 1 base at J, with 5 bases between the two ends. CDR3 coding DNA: TGTGCCAGCAGTTTAAAAGCGAACACTGAAGCTTTCTTT. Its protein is CASSLKANTEAFF.

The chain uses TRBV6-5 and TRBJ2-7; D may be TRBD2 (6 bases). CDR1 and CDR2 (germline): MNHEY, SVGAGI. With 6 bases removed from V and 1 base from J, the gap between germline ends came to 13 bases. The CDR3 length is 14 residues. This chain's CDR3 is CASSRAGRSYEQYF. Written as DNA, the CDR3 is TGTGCCAGCAGCCGAGCCGGGAGATCCTACGAGCAGTACTTC.

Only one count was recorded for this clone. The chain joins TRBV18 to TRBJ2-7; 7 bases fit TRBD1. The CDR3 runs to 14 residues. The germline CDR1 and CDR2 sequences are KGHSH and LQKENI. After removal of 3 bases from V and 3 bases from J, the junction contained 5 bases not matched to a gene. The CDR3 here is CASSPRQGYYEQYF. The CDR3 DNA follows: TGTGCCAGCTCACCCCGACAGGGCTACTACGAGCAGTACTTC.

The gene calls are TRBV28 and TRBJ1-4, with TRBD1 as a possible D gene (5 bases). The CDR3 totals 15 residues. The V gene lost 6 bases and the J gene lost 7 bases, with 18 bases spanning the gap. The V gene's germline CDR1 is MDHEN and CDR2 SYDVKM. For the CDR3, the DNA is TGTGCCAGCAGACAGACCCCTGAGAGGGGTGAAAAACTGTTTTTT. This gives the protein CASRQTPERGEKLFF.

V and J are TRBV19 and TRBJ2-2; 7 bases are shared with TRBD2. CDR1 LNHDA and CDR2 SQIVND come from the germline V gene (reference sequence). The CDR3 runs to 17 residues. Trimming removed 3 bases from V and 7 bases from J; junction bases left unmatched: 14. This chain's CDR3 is CASSIVGFGTISGELFF. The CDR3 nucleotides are TGTGCCAGTAGTATTGTCGGATTTGGGACTATCAGCGGGGAGCTGTTTTTT.

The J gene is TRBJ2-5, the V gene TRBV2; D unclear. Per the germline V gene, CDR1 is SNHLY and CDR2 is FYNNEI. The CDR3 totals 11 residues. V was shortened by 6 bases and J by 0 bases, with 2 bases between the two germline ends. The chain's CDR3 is CASRYQETQYF. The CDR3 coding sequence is TGTGCCAGCAGATACCAAGAGACCCAGTACTTC.

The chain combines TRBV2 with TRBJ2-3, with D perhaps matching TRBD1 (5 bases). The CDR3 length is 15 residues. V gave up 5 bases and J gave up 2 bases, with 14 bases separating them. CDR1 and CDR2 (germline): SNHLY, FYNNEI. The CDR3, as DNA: TGTGCCAGCAGTTTGGGGCCCGGGTCCACAGATACGCAGTATTTT. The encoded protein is CASSLGPGSTDTQYF.

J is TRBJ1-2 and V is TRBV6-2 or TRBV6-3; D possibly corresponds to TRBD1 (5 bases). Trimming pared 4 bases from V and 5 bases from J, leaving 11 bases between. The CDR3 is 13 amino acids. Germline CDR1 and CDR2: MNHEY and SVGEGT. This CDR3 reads CASSSVDSYGYTF. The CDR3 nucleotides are TGTGCCAGCAGTTCCGTTGACAGTTATGGCTACACCTTC.

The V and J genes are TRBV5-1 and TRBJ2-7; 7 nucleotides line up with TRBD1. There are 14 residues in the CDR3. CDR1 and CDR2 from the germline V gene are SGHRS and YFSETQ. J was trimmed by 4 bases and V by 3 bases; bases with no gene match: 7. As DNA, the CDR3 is TGCGCCAGCAGCTCCACCGGGACAGATTACGAGCAGTACTTC. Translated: CASSSTGTDYEQYF.

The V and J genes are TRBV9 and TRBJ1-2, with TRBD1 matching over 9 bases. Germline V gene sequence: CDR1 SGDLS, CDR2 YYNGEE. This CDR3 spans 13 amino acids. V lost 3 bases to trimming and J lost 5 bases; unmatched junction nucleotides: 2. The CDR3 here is CASSEGTGYGYTF. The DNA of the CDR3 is TGTGCCAGCAGCGAGGGGACAGGGTATGGCTACACCTTC.

Here the CDR3 DNA reads TGTGCCAGCAGCTTAGTCGTCAGCGGCACAGATACGCAGTATTTT. This sequence encodes CASSLVVSGTDTQYF. J is TRBJ2-3 and V is TRBV7-6; no clear D gene. This CDR3 is built from 15 residues. The germline V gene encodes CDR1 SGHVS and CDR2 FNYEAQ. The germline V and J ends were trimmed by 1 base and 1 base, with 9 bases remaining between them.

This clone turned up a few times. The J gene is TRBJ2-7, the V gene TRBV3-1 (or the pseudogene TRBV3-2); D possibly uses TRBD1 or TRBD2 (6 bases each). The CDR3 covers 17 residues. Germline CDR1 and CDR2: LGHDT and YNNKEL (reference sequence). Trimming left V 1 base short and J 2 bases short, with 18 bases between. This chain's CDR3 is CASSQALLGGTTYEQYF. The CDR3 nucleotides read TGTGCCAGCAGCCAAGCATTGTTGGGCGGGACAACCTACGAGCAGTACTTC.

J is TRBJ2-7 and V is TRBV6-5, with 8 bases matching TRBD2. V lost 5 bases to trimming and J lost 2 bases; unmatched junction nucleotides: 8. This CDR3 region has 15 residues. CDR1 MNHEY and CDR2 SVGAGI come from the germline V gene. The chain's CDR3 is CASSILAGGAYEQYF. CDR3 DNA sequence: TGTGCCAGCAGTATTCTGGCGGGAGGCGCCTACGAGCAGTACTTC.